The 30 T cell receptor beta chains presented below share a single source sample, sequenced in a study of graft-versus-host responses after intestinal transplantation. Generated by immunoSEQ multiplex PCR, the TCRdb table keeps only in-frame clones and is missing some. The sample records some 90,000 clones, approximately 92% being singletons. These receptors lack a known antigen. Sample: unstimulated CD4+ T cells sorted from spleen or lymph node cells, taken before intestinal transplant. These receptors were taken from a human donor who received an intestinal transplant.

This clone is a singleton in its sample. The J gene is TRBJ2-5, the V gene TRBV10-3; possibly TRBD2 for D (6 bases). The germline V gene has CDR1 ENHRY and CDR2 SYGVKD. The CDR3 consists of 13 residues. V was trimmed by 7 bases and J by 4 bases, leaving 13 bases between them. The CDR3 here is CAINAGRGETQYF. The CDR3 nucleotides are TGTGCCATCAACGCGGGACGAGGAGAGACCCAGTACTTC.

The chain uses TRBV5-1 and TRBJ1-6, with 7 bases lining up with TRBD1. The V gene end was trimmed by 2 bases and the J gene end by 1 base; junction bases not matched to a gene: 3. Germline lookup yields CDR1 SGHRS and CDR2 YFSETQ. The CDR3 loop spans 16 amino acids. The CDR3 DNA reads TGCGCCAGCAGCTTAGCGGACAGGTCCTATAATTCACCCCTCCACTTT. Its protein is CASSLADRSYNSPLHF.

A single count supports this clone. The V call is TRBV28, the J call TRBJ2-7; D assignment may be TRBD1 or TRBD2 (5 bases each). Germline V gene data show CDR1 as MDHEN and CDR2 as SYDVKM. V lost 6 bases, J lost 3 bases, and 9 bases lay in between. The CDR3 covers 12 residues. CDR3 region: CASRQEVYEQYF. CDR3 nucleotide sequence: TGTGCCAGCAGACAGGAGGTCTACGAGCAGTACTTC.

The chain recombines TRBV20-1 with TRBJ2-7; D not resolved. Germline V gives CDR1 DFQATT, CDR2 SNEGSKA (reference sequence). Trimming removed 2 bases at V and 7 bases at J, with 9 bases between. This CDR3 is built from 11 residues. The CDR3 region has the DNA TGCAGTGCTAGATCAAGTTGGGAGCAGTACTTC. This codes for CSARSSWEQYF.

This clone was observed a single time. The V call is TRBV4-2, the J call TRBJ2-2, with D tentatively TRBD2 (6 bases). Trimming removed 2 bases at V and 5 bases at J, with 12 bases between. The germline V gene encodes CDR1 LGHNA and CDR2 YNFKEQ. The CDR3 loop spans 15 amino acids. The CDR3 bases are TGTGCCAGCAGCCAACCAGCGGAGGGAACCGGGGAGCTGTTTTTT. Translating it yields CASSQPAEGTGELFF.

The chain links TRBV7-9 to TRBJ1-4; the D gene is possibly TRBD1 (5 bases). From germline, CDR1 is SEHNR and CDR2 FQNEAQ (reference sequence). Trimming took off 5 bases at V and 11 bases at J, with 15 bases between the two ends. The CDR3 sequence is 13 residues long. The CDR3 here is CASSNIGVGKLFF. The CDR3 coding sequence is TGTGCCAGCAGCAATATAGGGGTTGGGAAACTGTTTTTT. Variable domain in full (rest from reference TRBV7-9 and TRBJ1-4): DTGVSQNPRHKITKRGQNVTFRCDPISEHNRLYWYRQTLGQGPEFLTYFQNEAQLEKSRLLSDRFSAERPKGSFSTLEIQRTEQGDSAMYLCASSNIGVGKLFFGSGTQLSVL.

Points on this clone: Other DNA sequences in this sample translate to the same CDR3. Written as DNA, the CDR3 is TGCGCCAGCAGTTCCCAAGAGACCCAGTACTTC. This translates into CASSSQETQYF. J is TRBJ2-5 and V is TRBV5-1; the D is unclear. The CDR3 totals 11 residues. Between the trimmed V and J ends, which lost 5 bases and 1 base, there was a span of 3 bases. CDR1 and CDR2 (germline): SGHRS, YFSETQ.

The chain couples TRBV18 to TRBJ1-5; TRBD1 matches 7 bases. J lost 4 bases, V lost 0 bases, and 6 bases had no gene match. The CDR3 consists of 16 residues. The germline V gene has CDR1 KGHSH and CDR2 LQKENI. CDR3 protein: CASSPPAQGGNQPQHF. Here the CDR3 DNA reads TGTGCCAGCTCACCACCAGCGCAGGGGGGTAATCAGCCCCAGCATTTT.

A single count supports this clone. The chain has TRBV7-7 and TRBJ1-1, with 10 positions matching TRBD1. The CDR3 loop spans 16 amino acids. Germline V CDR1 and CDR2: SSHAT, FNYEAQ (reference sequence). J was trimmed by 0 bases and V by 5 bases; bases with no gene match: 6. Written as DNA, the CDR3 is TGTGCCAGCAGCCTAAGACAGGGGGCTATGAACACTGAAGCTTTCTTT. Translated, it gives CASSLRQGAMNTEAFF.

The J gene is TRBJ2-2, the V gene TRBV6-1; 9 bases fit TRBD2. This CDR3 is built from 15 residues. Germline values: CDR1 MNHNS, CDR2 SASEGT. The junction had 9 bases not matched to a gene; V was cut back by 7 bases and J by 6 bases. Here the CDR3 reads CASNLGGRASGELFF. CDR3 DNA sequence: TGTGCCAGCAATCTTGGCGGGAGGGCCTCCGGGGAGCTGTTTTTT.

This clone occurred once. The chain employs TRBV10-1 and TRBJ1-5; 9 positions match TRBD1. Germline trimming cut 2 bases from V and 2 bases from J; bases unmatched to any gene: 1. The germline V gene encodes CDR1 WNHNN and CDR2 SYGVQD (reference sequence). This CDR3 has 15 residues. CDR3 sequence (DNA): TGCGCCAGCAGTGAGAGGACAGGGGGCAATCAGCCCCAGCATTTT. It translates to CASSERTGGNQPQHF.

The genes are TRBV7-9 and TRBJ1-3, with 7 bases aligning to TRBD1. The CDR3 has 16 amino acids. The germline V gene encodes CDR1 SEHNR and CDR2 FQNEAQ (reference sequence). Trimming removed 4 bases from V and 1 base from J; junction bases left unmatched: 7. The DNA of the CDR3 is TGTGCCAGCAGCTATGCGACAGGGACATCTGGAAACACCATATATTTT. It encodes CASSYATGTSGNTIYF. Full variable domain (outside the CDR3, taken from reference TRBV7-9 and TRBJ1-3): DTGVSQNPRHKITKRGQNVTFRCDPISEHNRLYWYRQTLGQGPEFLTYFQNEAQLEKSRLLSDRFSAERPKGSFSTLEIQRTEQGDSAMYLCASSYATGTSGNTIYFGEGSWLTVV.

This rearrangement joins TRBV6-5 to TRBJ2-4, with TRBD2 as a possible D gene (6 bases). The V end lost 7 bases, the J end lost 10 bases, and 14 bases lay between the germline ends. Germline V gives CDR1 MNHEY, CDR2 SVGAGI. The CDR3 has 12 residues. CDR3 loop: CASNTGGGIQYF. The CDR3 bases are TGTGCCAGCAATACAGGTGGGGGGATTCAGTACTTC.

The rearrangement uses TRBV29-1 and TRBJ2-1, with a tentative D call TRBD2 (5 bases). CDR1 is SQVTM, CDR2 ANQGSEA, per germline. The V end lost 7 bases, the J end lost 2 bases, and 15 bases lay between the germline ends. The CDR3 has 14 amino acids. CDR3 DNA sequence: TGCAGCGCCGCGGGTTCCGATGCCTACAATGAGCAGTTCTTC. Translating gives CSAAGSDAYNEQFF.

The chain employs TRBV5-4 and TRBJ1-1; 8 positions match TRBD1. This CDR3 contains 17 residues. V dropped 4 bases and J dropped 1; count of bases not matched to a gene: 12. CDR1 and CDR2 from the germline V gene are SGHNT and YYREEE (reference sequence). The CDR3 loop reads CASSNRVLGQGNTEAFF. The DNA of the CDR3 is TGTGCCAGCAGCAACCGGGTTTTAGGACAGGGGAACACTGAAGCTTTCTTT.

The genes are TRBV5-1 and TRBJ2-2; tentatively, D is TRBD2 (6 bases). Per the germline V gene, CDR1 is SGHRS and CDR2 is YFSETQ. Trimming removed 3 bases from V and 4 bases from J, with 13 bases in between. This CDR3 contains 15 residues. Here the CDR3 DNA reads TGCGCCAGCAGCTCGACTAGTTCGGGCACCGGGGAGCTGTTTTTT. Protein sequence: CASSSTSSGTGELFF.

J is TRBJ2-1 and V is TRBV7-2; 7 bases match TRBD2. Germline lookup yields CDR1 SGHTA and CDR2 FQGNSA. J was trimmed by 5 bases and V by 2 bases; bases with no gene match: 6. The CDR3 extends over 15 amino acids. The DNA of the CDR3 is TGTGCCAGCAGCTTATCTCGCGGGAGTCACAATGAGCAGTTCTTC. It encodes CASSLSRGSHNEQFF.

The J gene is TRBJ1-1, the V gene TRBV6-1; D uncertain. CDR1 MNHNS and CDR2 SASEGT come from the germline V gene. Trimming removed 2 bases at V and 5 bases at J, with 3 bases between. The CDR3 is 11 amino acids. The CDR3 here is CASSEWTEAFF. In nucleotides, the CDR3 is TGTGCCAGCAGTGAATGGACTGAAGCTTTCTTT.

The chain employs TRBV18 and TRBJ1-1, with a possible D match to TRBD1 (5 bases). The CDR3 covers 15 residues. V lost 4 bases, J lost 1 base, and 13 bases lay in between. Germline V gene sequence: CDR1 KGHSH, CDR2 LQKENI. As DNA, the CDR3 is TGTGCCAGCTCACTTCTGGGGGATAAGAACACTGAAGCTTTCTTT. Protein product: CASSLLGDKNTEAFF.

This rearrangement joins TRBV2 to TRBJ2-3; D is undetermined. This CDR3 is built from 15 residues. Trimming cost V 1 base and J 1 base, with 9 bases left between them. Germline-derived CDR1 and CDR2 are SNHLY and FYNNEI. The chain's CDR3 is CASSEVGSRTDTQYF. The CDR3 DNA follows: TGTGCCAGCAGTGAAGTGGGAAGTCGCACAGATACGCAGTATTTT.

The chain uses TRBV10-3 and TRBJ2-3; tentatively, D is TRBD1 (6 bases). Per germline, CDR1 ENHRY and CDR2 SYGVKD. Trimming pared 4 bases from V and 4 bases from J, leaving 30 bases between. The CDR3 runs 20 residues. CDR3 residues: CAISGRRQARSLLLPDTQYF. The DNA of the CDR3 is TGTGCCATCAGTGGTAGAAGACAGGCCCGGTCCTTATTACTGCCAGATACGCAGTATTTT.

This sequence joins TRBV2 and TRBJ2-3; D is ambiguous. Germline CDR1 is SNHLY and CDR2 is FYNNEI. The V end lost 7 bases, the J end lost 6 bases, and 8 bases lay between the germline ends. The CDR3 is 11 amino acids. CDR3 loop: CASTIIDTQYF. DNA of the CDR3: TGTGCCAGCACCATCATTGATACGCAGTATTTT.

This clone appeared once. The V gene is TRBV18, the J gene TRBJ1-6, with D perhaps TRBD1 (5 bases). V was shortened by 2 bases and J by 7 bases, with 12 bases between the two germline ends. The CDR3 is 15 residues long. Germline loops: CDR1 KGHSH, CDR2 LQKENI. CDR3 DNA: TGTGCCAGCTCACCAGGGGGACTTCAGAATTCACCCCTCCACTTT. Its translation: CASSPGGLQNSPLHF.

J is TRBJ1-5 and V is TRBV5-1; D call uncertain. The V end lost 0 bases, the J end lost 4 bases, and 5 bases lay between the germline ends. Germline values: CDR1 SGHRS, CDR2 YFSETQ. CDR3 size: 13 residues. CDR3 sequence: CASSLALNQPQHF. The CDR3 DNA is TGCGCCAGCAGCTTGGCCTTAAATCAGCCCCAGCATTTT. Full variable domain (rest looked up from reference TRBV5-1 and TRBJ1-5): KAGVTQTPRYLIKTRGQQVTLSCSPISGHRSVSWYQQTPGQGLQFLFEYFSETQRNKGNFPGRFSGRQFSNSRSEMNVSTLELGDSALYLCASSLALNQPQHFGDGTRLSIL.

This sequence joins TRBV19 and TRBJ1-5, with TRBD1 identical over 7 bases. J lost 7 bases, V lost 6 bases, and 9 bases had no gene match. The CDR3 sequence is 14 residues long. Germline V gene sequence: CDR1 LNHDA, CDR2 SQIVND (reference sequence). The CDR3 coding sequence is TGTGCCAGTAGCCACAGGGGCATGAGGCAGCCCCAGCATTTT. Translation gives CASSHRGMRQPQHF.

The V gene is TRBV5-1, the J gene TRBJ2-1, with D possibly TRBD2 on 6 matching bases. Germline lookup yields CDR1 SGHRS and CDR2 YFSETQ. This CDR3 spans 15 amino acids. V was pared by 4 bases and J by 9 bases, with 20 bases between. The CDR3 DNA reads as TGCGCCAGCAGCAGGAGGGTAGACCTTTCCAGTGAGCAGTTCTTC. This codes for CASSRRVDLSSEQFF.

The chain has TRBV7-8 and TRBJ1-5, with D possibly matching TRBD1 (5 bases). The V end lost 10 bases, the J end lost 5 bases, and 18 bases lay between the germline ends. The CDR3 totals 14 residues. Looked up from germline, CDR1 is SGHVS and CDR2 is FQNEAQ. DNA of the CDR3: TGTGCCACCAACGGGGGGGAACAAGATCAGCCCCAGCATTTT. Residues: CATNGGEQDQPQHF. The whole variable domain, remainder taken from reference TRBV7-8 and TRBJ1-5, is GAGVSQSPRYKVAKRGQDVALRCDPISGHVSLFWYQQALGQGPEFLTYFQNEAQLDKSGLPSDRFFAERPEGSVSTLKIQRTQQEDSAVYLCATNGGEQDQPQHFGDGTRLSIL.

The V and J genes are TRBV6-5 and TRBJ1-2; no clear D. This CDR3 comprises 14 residues. CDR1 MNHEY and CDR2 SVGAGI come from the germline V gene. V lost 8 bases and J lost 4, with 17 bases in between. The DNA for the CDR3 is TGTGCCAGCGGTCCGCAGGCTCAGTCCTATGGCTACACCTTC. As protein: CASGPQAQSYGYTF.

This chain joins TRBV6-1 and TRBJ2-3; D is perhaps TRBD1 (5 bases). The CDR3 loop spans 19 amino acids. V dropped 0 bases and J dropped 0 bases, with 19 bases sitting between them. The germline V gene has CDR1 MNHNS and CDR2 SASEGT. The CDR3 spells CASSEAPTTGGASTDTQYF. The CDR3 coding sequence is TGTGCCAGCAGTGAAGCCCCAACAACAGGTGGAGCTAGCACAGATACGCAGTATTTT.

The rearrangement uses TRBV5-6 and TRBJ2-7, with a possible D match to TRBD2 (6 bases). V shed 4 bases and J shed 3 bases, with 17 bases lying between them. Germline CDR1 is SGHDT and CDR2 is YYEEEE. CDR3 length equals 15 residues. The CDR3, as DNA: TGTGCCAGCAGCCCGGAGGTAGCGGAAAACTACGAGCAGTACTTC. It yields the protein CASSPEVAENYEQYF.